One sample yielded the 9 T cell receptor beta chains listed below, sequenced in a study of T cells in Graves' hyperthyroidism and ophthalmopathy. Amplification targeted TCR beta CDR3 regions from RNA transcripts. An initial round of RT-PCR targeting the TCR CDR3 relied on the HTBI primer set. MiXCR was run by TCRdb on the multiplex PCR reads, yielding one entry per CDR3 protein. The table shows some 150,000 distinct CDR3 sequences, with approximately 24% occurring only once. The sample was blood. These TCRs come from a woman aged 45 to 65 with Graves' hyperthyroidism that later progressed to Graves' ophthalmopathy.

This chain uses TRBV27 with TRBJ2-1; D gene unclear. This CDR3 comprises 12 residues. Germline V gives CDR1 MNHEY, CDR2 SMNVEV (reference sequence). V lost 7 bases and J lost 6, with 10 bases in between. CDR3: CASTSYANEQFF. In DNA form, the CDR3 reads TGTGCCAGCACGTCCTACGCCAATGAGCAGTTCTTC.

The V gene is TRBV3-1, the J gene TRBJ1-1; 7 nucleotides align to TRBD1. Germline CDR1 LGHDT, CDR2 YNNKEL (reference sequence). The V and J ends lost 4 bases and 11 bases, in that order; junction bases with no gene match: 19. The length of the CDR3 is 16 residues. In DNA form, the CDR3 reads TGTGCCAGCAGCCTTATTAGTAGGTCCAGGACAGGCGAGGCTTTCTTT. It yields the protein CASSLISRSRTGEAFF.

This clonotype was detected many times. The chain carries TRBV3-1 and TRBJ1-1; D is unclear. Germline loops: CDR1 LGHDT, CDR2 YNNKEL (reference sequence). This CDR3 has 14 amino acids. Trimming took off 3 bases at V and 0 bases at J, with 8 bases between the two ends. The CDR3 bases are TGTGCCAGCAGCCAGCGGAGCATGAACACTGAAGCTTTCTTT. This translates into CASSQRSMNTEAFF.

This clonotype was detected a few times. The CDR3 coding sequence is TGTGCCATACAGGGGGCCCCCACAGATACGCAGTATTTT. Protein product: CAIQGAPTDTQYF. V usage is TRBV10-3 and J usage is TRBJ2-3; the match to TRBD1 covers 9 bases. The ends lost 9 bases at V and 2 bases at J; junction bases unmatched: 3. Per the germline V gene, CDR1 is ENHRY and CDR2 is SYGVKD. The length of the CDR3 is 13 residues.

The chain links TRBV7-9 to TRBJ2-5; 10 bases match TRBD2. The length of the CDR3 is 17 residues. The trim removed 7 bases at V and 1 base at J, leaving 12 bases unmatched. Germline CDR1 reads SEHNR; CDR2 reads FQNEAQ (reference sequence). CDR3 protein: CASTPESPSGGQETQYF. The CDR3 nucleotides read TGTGCCAGCACTCCCGAGTCCCCTAGCGGGGGCCAAGAGACCCAGTACTTC. The variable domain in full, completed from reference TRBV7-9 and TRBJ2-5, reads DTGVSQNPRHKITKRGQNVTFRCDPISEHNRLYWYRQTLGQGPEFLTYFQNEAQLEKSRLLSDRFSAERPKGSFSTLEIQRTEQGDSAMYLCASTPESPSGGQETQYFGPGTRLLVL.

There are many counts of this clonotype. The chain recombines TRBV28 with TRBJ2-3, with D possibly matching TRBD2 (6 bases). Trimming took off 7 bases at V and 7 bases at J, with 24 bases between the two ends. The germline gives CDR1 MDHEN, CDR2 SYDVKM. The CDR3 consists of 16 residues. The CDR3 DNA reads as TGTGCCAGCACCAAACCCCCCCGGGAGTCGTTGAATACGCAGTATTTT. It yields the protein CASTKPPRESLNTQYF. Filled out from reference TRBV28 and TRBJ2-3, the complete variable domain reads DVKVTQSSRYLVKRTGEKVFLECVQDMDHENMFWYRQDPGLGLRLIYFSYDVKMKEKGDIPEGYSVSREKKERFSLILESASTNQTSMYLCASTKPPRESLNTQYFGPGTRLTVL.

This clonotype occurred many times. The genes are TRBV13 and TRBJ2-5; 7 nucleotides agree with TRBD1. The CDR3 has 14 residues. V lost 5 bases to trimming and J lost 3 bases; unmatched junction nucleotides: 6. Germline V gene sequence: CDR1 PRHDT, CDR2 FYEKMQ (reference sequence). CDR3 loop: CASSARQGKETQYF. CDR3 coding DNA: TGTGCCAGCAGCGCGCGACAGGGAAAAGAGACCCAGTACTTC.

This clonotype was seen ten or more times. This CDR3 is CASSYTGVTTDTQYF. In DNA, the CDR3 is TGTGCCAGCAGTTATACAGGGGTCACCACAGATACGCAGTATTTT. The V call is TRBV6-6, the J call TRBJ2-3; TRBD1 matches at 7 bases. CDR3 size: 15 residues. J gave up 2 bases and V 3 bases, and 5 bases lay outside the gene matches. Germline V lookup: CDR1 MNHNY, CDR2 SVGAGI (reference sequence).

Regarding this clonotype: Given a much more abundant clone one base away, this may be a read error. The chain couples TRBV2 to TRBJ1-1; perhaps TRBD1 as D (6 bases). The length of the CDR3 is 15 residues. In germline, CDR1 is SNHLY, CDR2 FYNNEI. CDR3 coding DNA: TGTGCCAGCAGGGAAGGGGGGGTTGGGGGCACTGAAGCTTTCTTT. It specifies CASREGGVGGTEAFF.